These 25 T cell receptor beta chains were all obtained from the same sample, sequenced in a study of T cell responses to AZD1222 COVID-19 vaccine (dated by TCRdb to about 2021). Library method: the immunoSEQ multiplex PCR assay. As stored in TCRdb, this immuneACCESS dataset retains in-frame rearrangements with V and J assigned. A fraction of the clones does not appear; measured against another copy, unresolved V genes explain less than half of the discrepancy, and the remainder lacks a known reason. The sample table records about 140,000 clones; 93% of these occur just once. Together, the top ten hold 0.85% to 0.95% of the sample. Sample time point, as interpreted from the label and publication: baseline before first vaccination. The treatment or condition label of this sample denotes: meningococcal conjugate vaccine given as trial control. The sample in question was peripheral blood, obtained on day 0 of MenACWY control vaccination. Every receptor here comes from an adult in good health.

This chain links TRBV7-2 with TRBJ1-1; D remains unclear. This CDR3 is 15 amino acids long. From germline, CDR1 is SGHTA and CDR2 FQGNSA. V was cut by 6 bases and J by 1 base, with 15 bases left in between. The CDR3 spells CASRSTDWGNTEAFF. CDR3 nucleotide sequence: TGTGCCAGCAGATCAACGGACTGGGGGAACACTGAAGCTTTCTTT.

The chain recombines TRBV27 with TRBJ2-2; D possibly matches TRBD1 or TRBD2 (5 bases each). Germline CDR1 MNHEY, CDR2 SMNVEV (reference sequence). Trimming shortened V by 5 bases and J by 6 bases, and 10 bases separated the two germline ends. There are 13 residues in the CDR3. DNA for the CDR3: TGTGCCAGCAGTCCCCGAGGGGCCGGGGAGCTGTTTTTT. Its protein product is CASSPRGAGELFF.

The rearrangement links TRBV15 to TRBJ2-1, with D tentatively TRBD1 (5 bases). Trimming pared 3 bases from V and 7 bases from J, leaving 13 bases between. The CDR3 is 14 residues long. The V gene's germline CDR1 is LNHNV and CDR2 YYDKDF (reference sequence). The CDR3 DNA sequence: TGTGCCACCAGCAGTAGTTGGGGCGGTAATGAGCAGTTCTTC. It is translated as CATSSSWGGNEQFF.

The chain uses TRBV10-3 and TRBJ2-5; perhaps TRBD1 as D (6 bases). CDR1 ENHRY and CDR2 SYGVKD come from the germline V gene. Trimming took off 6 bases at V and 1 base at J, with 18 bases between the two ends. CDR3 length: 16 amino acids. The CDR3 DNA is TGTGCCATCAGCCTTGGACAGTCCTTAGGCCAAGAGACCCAGTACTTC. Translation: CAISLGQSLGQETQYF.

The chain combines TRBV21-1 with TRBJ1-3. TRBV21-1 constitutes a pseudogene. The CDR3 is 14 residues long. The CDR3 bases are TGTGCCAGCAGCAGAGGGACCGCTGGAAACACCATATATTTT. This translates into CASSRGTAGNTIYF.

Details on this clone: Relative to the germline gene, one junction end is altered; a read error may explain this. Other DNA variants within this sample encode the same CDR3. V gene TRBV30 combines with J gene TRBJ1-3, with 9 bases aligning to TRBD1. The CDR3 consists of 16 residues. Germline V CDR1 and CDR2: GTSNPN, SVGIG (reference sequence). Here the CDR3 reads CAWIRDRAFSGNTIYF. In DNA, the CDR3 is TGTGCCTGGATCCGGGACAGGGCCTTCTCTGGAAACACTATATATTTT.

The chain carries TRBV16 and TRBJ1-5, with D maybe TRBD1 (6 bases). The CDR3 contains 15 residues. V lost 0 bases and J 5 bases, leaving 11 bases between the germline ends. CDR1 and CDR2 (germline): KGHSY, FQNENV. The CDR3 loop reads CASSQSGRGYQPQHF. The CDR3 DNA is TGTGCCAGCAGCCAATCTGGCAGGGGATATCAGCCCCAGCATTTT.

The chain couples TRBV19 to TRBJ1-1, with TRBD1 matching over 8 bases. The CDR3 is 15 residues long. V was pared by 9 bases and J by 3 bases, with 12 bases of the junction left unmatched. Looked up from germline, CDR1 is LNHDA and CDR2 is SQIVND (reference sequence). This chain's CDR3 is CASSRRGQGDTEAFF. CDR3 nucleotides: TGTGCCAGCTCTCGCAGGGGGCAAGGGGACACTGAAGCTTTCTTT.

The chain couples TRBV15 to TRBJ1-2; D gene unclear. There are 13 residues in the CDR3. The V gene's germline CDR1 is LNHNV and CDR2 YYDKDF (reference sequence). The germline V and J ends were trimmed by 0 bases and 8 bases, with 10 bases remaining between them. Here the CDR3 reads CATSRDLISGYTF. The CDR3, as DNA: TGTGCCACCAGCAGAGATTTGATCTCAGGCTACACCTTC. Full variable domain (rest looked up from reference TRBV15 and TRBJ1-2): DAMVIQNPRYQVTQFGKPVTLSCSQTLNHNVMYWYQQKSSQAPKLLFHYYDKDFNNEADTPDNFQSRRPNTSFCFLDIRSPGLGDTAMYLCATSRDLISGYTFGSGTRLTVV.

CDR3 sequence: CASSYGTGNTEAFF. The CDR3 DNA reads TGTGCCAGCAGTTACGGGACGGGGAACACTGAAGCTTTCTTT. J is TRBJ1-1 and V is TRBV6-6; TRBD1 is a possible D gene (5 bases). The CDR3 is 14 amino acids. The ends were cut back, 2 bases at V and 1 base at J, with 8 bases in the middle. Germline values: CDR1 MNHNY, CDR2 SVGAGI (reference sequence).

The chain is built from TRBV2 and TRBJ2-7; D is undetermined. The CDR3 is 14 amino acids. Trimming pared 3 bases from V and 2 bases from J, leaving 11 bases between. Germline CDR1 SNHLY, CDR2 FYNNEI. The CDR3 is CASSDGGRPYEQYF. CDR3 sequence (DNA): TGTGCCAGCAGTGATGGCGGCAGGCCCTACGAGCAGTACTTC. Supplemented by reference TRBV2 and TRBJ2-7, the full variable domain reads EPEVTQTPSHQVTQMGQEVILRCVPISNHLYFYWYRQILGQKVEFLVSFYNNEISEKSEIFDDQFSVERPDGSNFTLKIRSTKLEDSAMYFCASSDGGRPYEQYFGPGTRLTVT.

The rearrangement uses TRBV4-2 and TRBJ2-6; a possible D gene is TRBD2 (7 bases). CDR1 is LGHNA, CDR2 YNFKEQ, per germline. The CDR3 totals 17 residues. Trimming left V 2 bases short and J 4 bases short, with 15 bases between. The DNA of the CDR3 is TGTGCCAGCAGCCAACCAGGGGAGGGGACCGGGGCCAACGTCCTGACTTTC. Translation: CASSQPGEGTGANVLTF.

The V gene is TRBV18, the J gene TRBJ1-1; 7 bases are a match to TRBD1. This CDR3 is 16 amino acids long. V was pared by 6 bases and J by 5 bases, with 15 bases of the junction left unmatched. Germline V gene sequence: CDR1 KGHSH, CDR2 LQKENI. The CDR3 nucleotides read TGTGCCAGCTCCCAGGGGACAGTGGGGACGGGGACTGAAGCTTTCTTT. This codes for CASSQGTVGTGTEAFF.

This clone was recorded only once. The genes are TRBV19 and TRBJ1-2, with D hard to call. The CDR3 sequence is 12 residues long. V lost 3 bases to trimming and J lost 8 bases, with 10 bases between them. CDR1 and CDR2 from the germline V gene are LNHDA and SQIVND (reference sequence). CDR3 sequence reads: CASSIAAGGYTF. CDR3 bases: TGTGCCAGTAGTATCGCGGCAGGCGGCTACACCTTC.

The chain is built from TRBV18 and TRBJ2-5; 12 bases fit TRBD2. V trimming: 1 base; J trimming: 5 bases; junction bases outside the gene matches: 14. The CDR3 is 19 amino acids. Germline V lookup: CDR1 KGHSH, CDR2 LQKENI. CDR3 nucleotides: TGTGCCAGCTCACCACGGTTGACTAGCGGGAGCCCCCCGGGGGAGACCCAGTACTTC. It encodes CASSPRLTSGSPPGETQYF. The full variable domain, its missing parts supplied by reference TRBV18 and TRBJ2-5, is NAGVMQNPRHLVRRRGQEARLRCSPMKGHSHVYWYRQLPEEGLKFMVYLQKENIIDESGMPKERFSAEFPKEGPSILRIQQVVRGDSAAYFCASSPRLTSGSPPGETQYFGPGTRLLVL.

This chain links TRBV4-3 with TRBJ1-1; 7 positions match TRBD1. The germline V gene has CDR1 LGHNA and CDR2 YSLEER. Losses at the gene ends were 1 base for V and 2 bases for J; bases not matched to a gene: 1. The CDR3 consists of 14 residues. The CDR3 bases are TGCGCCAGCAGCCAAGGACAGGGAAACACTGAAGCTTTCTTT. Its protein product is CASSQGQGNTEAFF.

The J gene is TRBJ1-2, the V gene TRBV6-5, with 7 bases that match TRBD1. The V gene end was trimmed by 4 bases and the J gene end by 6 bases; junction bases not matched to a gene: 8. The CDR3 has 14 amino acids. Germline lookup yields CDR1 MNHEY and CDR2 SVGAGI. CDR3 DNA: TGTGCCAGCAGTTCGACAGGGAAATCTAATGGCTACACCTTC. It specifies CASSSTGKSNGYTF.

This clone showed up just a few times. V usage is TRBV3-1 (or the pseudogene TRBV3-2) and J usage is TRBJ1-5, with TRBD1 matching over 10 bases. CDR3 length equals 13 residues. The germline gives CDR1 LGHDT, CDR2 YNNKEL (reference sequence). V was clipped by 5 bases and J by 5 bases; unmatched bases: 0. The CDR3 loop is CASSGTGDQPQHF. Written as DNA, the CDR3 is TGTGCCAGCAGCGGGACAGGGGATCAGCCCCAGCATTTT.

This sequence joins TRBV19 and TRBJ2-3; 10 bases agree with TRBD1. The V gene end was trimmed by 2 bases and the J gene end by 6 bases; junction bases not matched to a gene: 14. Germline assignment: CDR1 LNHDA and CDR2 SQIVND (reference sequence). The CDR3 consists of 18 residues. The CDR3 coding sequence is TGTGCCAGTAGTATATCGGGACAGGGGAGAGAAGGAGCGGATACGCAGTATTTT. Protein product: CASSISGQGREGADTQYF. Combining the CDR3 with reference TRBV19 and TRBJ2-3 gives the whole variable domain DGGITQSPKYLFRKEGQNVTLSCEQNLNHDAMYWYRQDPGQGLRLIYYSQIVNDFQKGDIAEGYSVSREKKESFPLTVTSAQKNPTAFYLCASSISGQGREGADTQYFGPGTRLTVL.

The chain employs TRBV24-1 and TRBJ2-1; 9 positions agree with TRBD2. Germline trimming cut 2 bases from V and 3 bases from J; bases unmatched to any gene: 4. CDR3 length: 16 residues. The germline V gene has CDR1 KGHDR and CDR2 SFDVKD. The CDR3 is CATSDSTSGYYNEQFF. Written as DNA, the CDR3 is TGTGCCACCAGTGATTCTACTAGCGGGTACTACAATGAGCAGTTCTTC.

The chain combines TRBV5-1 with TRBJ2-7; D unclear. CDR3 length: 13 residues. Trimming stripped 3 bases from V and 0 bases from J, with 7 bases between. The V gene's germline CDR1 is SGHRS and CDR2 YFSETQ. The DNA for the CDR3 is TGCGCCAGCAGCTCCAGGAGCTCCTACGAGCAGTACTTC. Amino acid sequence: CASSSRSSYEQYF.

The chain combines TRBV11-2 with TRBJ1-2; D is undetermined. Trimming shortened V by 4 bases and J by 5 bases, and 20 bases separated the two germline ends. This CDR3 has 16 amino acids. Germline V lookup: CDR1 SGHAT, CDR2 FQNNGV. CDR3 DNA sequence: TGTGCCAGCAGCTACGAAGGTGGCGGTACGGGTTATGGCTACACCTTC. Its translation is CASSYEGGGTGYGYTF.

In its sample, this clone was seen once. The chain links TRBV28 to TRBJ1-1; D possibly corresponds to TRBD1 (5 bases). This CDR3 is 14 amino acids long. V shed 8 bases and J shed 1 base, with 14 bases lying between them. Germline values: CDR1 MDHEN, CDR2 SYDVKM. The CDR3: CASRRGQRNTEAFF. In DNA form, the CDR3 reads TGTGCCAGCCGGAGGGGTCAGAGGAACACTGAAGCTTTCTTT.

The rearrangement uses TRBV11-2 and TRBJ1-5; no clear D. Trimming removed 0 bases at V and 5 bases at J, with 8 bases between. Per the germline V gene, CDR1 is SGHAT and CDR2 is FQNNGV. The CDR3 covers 14 residues. CDR3 residues: CASSLEGWYQPQHF. The CDR3 DNA follows: TGTGCCAGCAGCTTAGAGGGTTGGTATCAGCCCCAGCATTTT.

This clone has only one observation. The chain couples TRBV9 to TRBJ2-1; TRBD2 might be the D (5 bases). Per germline, CDR1 SGDLS and CDR2 YYNGEE. This CDR3 has 16 residues. Between the trimmed V and J ends, which lost 5 bases and 2 bases, there was a span of 17 bases. The CDR3, as DNA: TGTGCCAGCAGTGTACTTAGCGATGCGGCCTACAATGAGCAGTTCTTC. Translation: CASSVLSDAAYNEQFF. Complete variable domain (other parts from reference TRBV9 and TRBJ2-1): DSGVTQTPKHLITATGQRVTLRCSPRSGDLSVYWYQQSLDQGLQFLIQYYNGEERAKGNILERFSAQQFPDLHSELNLSSLELGDSALYFCASSVLSDAAYNEQFFGPGTRLTVL.